This T cell receptor beta chain emerged from a study of blood T cell repertoires in COVID-19. Germline assignment: CDR1 SGHRS and CDR2 YFSETQ. The junction had 2 bases not matched to a gene; V was cut back by 1 base and J by 0 bases. The CDR3 extends over 15 amino acids. Notes on this clone: This CDR3 is also generated by other DNA sequences in the sample.

The repertoire was sequenced with immunoSEQ multiplex PCR; TCRdb's copy has only in-frame clones and lacks some. The sample shows some 200,000 clones, 82% of them seen only once. This clonotype was sampled from a woman in her thirties or forties with acute or convalescent COVID-19. The source material was peripheral blood. V gene TRBV5-1 combines with J gene TRBJ2-3; 7 bases are shared with TRBD2. CDR3 region: CASSLTGGSTDTQYF. CDR3 nucleotides: TGCGCCAGCAGCTTGACCGGGGGGAGCACAGATACGCAGTATTTT.